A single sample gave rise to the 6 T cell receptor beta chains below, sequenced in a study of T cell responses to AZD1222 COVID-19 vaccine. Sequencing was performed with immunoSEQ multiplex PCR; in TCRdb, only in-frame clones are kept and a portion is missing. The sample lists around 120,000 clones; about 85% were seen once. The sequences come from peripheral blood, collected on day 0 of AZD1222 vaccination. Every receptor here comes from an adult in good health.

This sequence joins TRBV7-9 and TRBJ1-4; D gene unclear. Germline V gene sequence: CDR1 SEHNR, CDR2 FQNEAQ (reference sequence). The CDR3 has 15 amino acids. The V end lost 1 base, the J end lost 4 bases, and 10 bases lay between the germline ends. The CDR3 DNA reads TGTGCCAGCAGCTTAGGCGGGCAGAATAATGAAAAACTGTTTTTT. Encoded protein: CASSLGGQNNEKLFF.

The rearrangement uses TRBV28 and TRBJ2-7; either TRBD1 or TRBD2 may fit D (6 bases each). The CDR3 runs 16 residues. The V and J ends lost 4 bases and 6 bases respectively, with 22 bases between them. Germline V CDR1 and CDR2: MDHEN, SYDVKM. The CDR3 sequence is CASSYPLGGGLSEQYF. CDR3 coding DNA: TGTGCCAGCAGTTACCCCCTAGGAGGGGGGTTATCCGAGCAGTACTTC.

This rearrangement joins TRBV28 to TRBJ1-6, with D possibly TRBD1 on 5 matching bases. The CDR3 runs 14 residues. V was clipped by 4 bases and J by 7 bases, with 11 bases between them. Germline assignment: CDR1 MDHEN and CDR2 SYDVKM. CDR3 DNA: TGTGCCAGCAGTTCCACGTGGGGGAATTCACCCCTCCACTTT. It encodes CASSSTWGNSPLHF. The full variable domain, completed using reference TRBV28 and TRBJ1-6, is DVKVTQSSRYLVKRTGEKVFLECVQDMDHENMFWYRQDPGLGLRLIYFSYDVKMKEKGDIPEGYSVSREKKERFSLILESASTNQTSMYLCASSSTWGNSPLHFGNGTRLTVT.

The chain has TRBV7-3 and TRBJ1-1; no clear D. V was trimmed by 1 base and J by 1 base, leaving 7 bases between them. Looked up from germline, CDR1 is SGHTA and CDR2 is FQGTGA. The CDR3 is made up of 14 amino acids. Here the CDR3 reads CASSLNLPNTEAFF. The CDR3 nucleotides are TGTGCCAGCAGCTTAAACCTTCCGAACACTGAAGCTTTCTTT.

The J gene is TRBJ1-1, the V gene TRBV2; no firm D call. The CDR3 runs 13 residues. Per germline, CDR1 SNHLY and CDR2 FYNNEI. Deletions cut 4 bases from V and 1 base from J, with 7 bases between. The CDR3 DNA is TGTGCCAGCAGTGTCCCAGGGAACACTGAAGCTTTCTTT. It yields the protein CASSVPGNTEAFF. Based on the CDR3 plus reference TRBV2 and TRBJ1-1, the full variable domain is EPEVTQTPSHQVTQMGQEVILRCVPISNHLYFYWYRQILGQKVEFLVSFYNNEISEKSEIFDDQFSVERPDGSNFTLKIRSTKLEDSAMYFCASSVPGNTEAFFGQGTRLTVV.

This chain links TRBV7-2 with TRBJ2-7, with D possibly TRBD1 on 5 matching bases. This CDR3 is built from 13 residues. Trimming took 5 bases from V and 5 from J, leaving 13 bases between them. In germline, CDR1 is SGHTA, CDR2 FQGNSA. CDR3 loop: CASSTRQSNEQYF. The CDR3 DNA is TGTGCCAGCAGCACACGACAGTCCAACGAGCAGTACTTC.